These T cell receptor beta chains were read from a single sample in a study of T cells in Graves' hyperthyroidism and ophthalmopathy. TCRdb analysed the multiplex PCR reads with MiXCR anew, one entry per CDR3 protein. The data hold 450,000 to 650,000 distinct CDR3 sequences, with 15% to 20% observed a single time. Material for sequencing was blood. These receptors all stem from a woman younger than 35 with Graves' ophthalmopathy. CDR3s include the opening cysteine and the closing phenylalanine or tryptophan. D genes are given only for firm matches. Clone size is stated in some rows and not others, as once, few, many or a class when expanded.

cdr3_nt | cdr3_aa | j_call | v_call | clone_size | d_call
TGCGCCAGCAGCTTTTCTCCGGCGGCACTCAGGGGGGAAAAACTGTTTTTT | CASSFSPAALRGEKLFF | TRBJ1-4 | TRBV5-1 | few | TRBD1
TGTGCCAGCAGCCACCCGGAACACTACGAGCAGTACTTC | CASSHPEHYEQYF | TRBJ2-7 | TRBV6-1 | - | -
TGTGCCAGCAGTGAGAGAGGGGCTGAAGCTTTCTTT | CASSERGAEAFF | TRBJ1-1 | TRBV2 | many | -
TGTGCCAGCAGCCCCGCGGGACAGGCTTTGGATACGCAGTATTTT | CASSPAGQALDTQYF | TRBJ2-3 | TRBV5-6 | many | TRBD1
TGTGCCAGCAGTCCCTCGGGACGAGGGTTGGGCGAGCAGTACTTC | CASSPSGRGLGEQYF | TRBJ2-7 | TRBV6-1 | many | -
TGTGCCAGCAGCTTAACTCCCACTAGGGAAGCTTTCTTT | CASSLTPTREAFF | TRBJ1-1 | TRBV11-2 | - | -
TGCGCCAGCAGCCAGGGACCCCCGACCCTAAGCTCCTACAATGAGCAGTTCTTC | CASSQGPPTLSSYNEQFF | TRBJ2-1 | TRBV4-1 | - | -
TGTGCCAGCAGTCCCCGAGTAGAAGCGGATAATTCACCCCTCCACTTT | CASSPRVEADNSPLHF | TRBJ1-6 | TRBV27 | many | -
TGTGCCAGCAGCCAAAAACAGGGGACGATTTCCTACAATGAGCAGTTCTTC | CASSQKQGTISYNEQFF | TRBJ2-1 | TRBV7-9 | many | TRBD1
TGTGCCAGCAGTCCCCCCAGGGTGACAGATGGCTACACCTTC | CASSPPRVTDGYTF | TRBJ1-2 | TRBV12-3/TRBV12-4 | many | -
TGTGCCACCAGTATTTCCGGGACAGGGGCCGGGGAGCTGTTTTTT | CATSISGTGAGELFF | TRBJ2-2 | TRBV24-1 | many | TRBD1
TGTGCCAGCAGGGAGCCGGTGCGAGAGACCCAGTACTTC | CASREPVRETQYF | TRBJ2-5 | TRBV7-2 | many | -
TGTGCCAGTAGTTTAAGACAGGAATGGTCCGGGGAGCTGTTTTTT | CASSLRQEWSGELFF | TRBJ2-2 | TRBV19 | - | -
TGTGCCAGCAGTCCGGGCGTTGGGGGACCGAACACTGAAGCTTTCTTT | CASSPGVGGPNTEAFF | TRBJ1-1 | TRBV28 | - | -
TGCGCCAGCAGCCAATTTTGGTCGGACCAAGAGACCCAGTACTTC | CASSQFWSDQETQYF | TRBJ2-5 | TRBV4-1 | - | -
TGTGCCTGGAGTGTACTAGAACCCAACACTGAAGCTTTCTTT | CAWSVLEPNTEAFF | TRBJ1-1 | TRBV30 | - | -
TGCAGTGCTAGACCTGTGACAGGGGAGACTGAAGCTTTCTTT | CSARPVTGETEAFF | TRBJ1-1 | TRBV20-1 | many | TRBD1
TGCGCCAGCAGCCGACTACTAGCGGGACCCTACGAGCAGTACTTC | CASSRLLAGPYEQYF | TRBJ2-7 | TRBV4-1 | few | TRBD2
TGTGCCAGCAGCTTAGAGGGGACAGCTAATTCACCCCTCCACTTT | CASSLEGTANSPLHF | TRBJ1-6 | TRBV11-1 | many | TRBD1
TGTGCCAGCAGTTCCCAATGGACCACCCGCACAGATACGCAGTATTTT | CASSSQWTTRTDTQYF | TRBJ2-3 | TRBV28 | many | -
TGTGCCACCGGGACAGGGGAGGCTTACGAGCAGTACTTC | CATGTGEAYEQYF | TRBJ2-7 | TRBV7-2 | few | TRBD1
TGTGCCAGCAGCTCCCACAGGGGATCTGAAGCTTTCTTT | CASSSHRGSEAFF | TRBJ1-1 | TRBV11-2 | many | TRBD1
TGTGCCAGCAGAAATCTCGGACTAGCGGGAAACACCGGGGAGCTGTTTTTT | CASRNLGLAGNTGELFF | TRBJ2-2 | TRBV28 | - | TRBD2
TGTGCCAGCTCCCCGGGGATCAATGAGCAGTTCTTC | CASSPGINEQFF | TRBJ2-1 | TRBV7-6 | many | -
TGTGCCAGCAGCTTGAAGGGCAGCAACTATGGCTACACCTTC | CASSLKGSNYGYTF | TRBJ1-2 | TRBV5-4 | few | -
TGTGCCAGCAGTTTATCCCGGGCGATCAATCAGCCCCAGCATTTT | CASSLSRAINQPQHF | TRBJ1-5 | TRBV28 | few | -
TGCAGCGTGGGGGGAGATACGCAGTATTTT | CSVGGDTQYF | TRBJ2-3 | TRBV29-1 | - | -
TGTGCCAGCAGCTTGAGTCACTGGACTAGCGGGAGGACCATAGAGACCCAGTACTTC | CASSLSHWTSGRTIETQYF | TRBJ2-5 | TRBV7-6 | many | TRBD2
TGCGCCAGCAGCCAAGAACTGCGGACAGGGACCTACGAGCAGTACTTC | CASSQELRTGTYEQYF | TRBJ2-7 | TRBV4-1 | - | TRBD1
TGTGCCAGCAGCTTAAGTTGGCTCGCGACCGGGGAGCTGTTTTTT | CASSLSWLATGELFF | TRBJ2-2 | TRBV7-2 | many | -
TGTGCCAGCAGTGAGAGGCTAGCGGGGGTTTACGAGCAGTACTTC | CASSERLAGVYEQYF | TRBJ2-7 | TRBV6-1 | many | TRBD2
TGTGCCAGCAGCTTAGTCACGGGGGGGAGGGGGTATGGCTACACCTTC | CASSLVTGGRGYGYTF | TRBJ1-2 | TRBV7-2 | - | -
TGTGCCAGCAGTTCTAACGGCCCTGATTATAATTCACCCCTCCACTTT | CASSSNGPDYNSPLHF | TRBJ1-6 | TRBV6-5 | few | -
TGTGCCTGGAGACCTCCAGAGCTCACTGAAGCTTTCTTT | CAWRPPELTEAFF | TRBJ1-1 | TRBV30 | many | -
TGCAGTGCTAGAGTAGGACCCAACTATGGCTACACCTTC | CSARVGPNYGYTF | TRBJ1-2 | TRBV20-1 | few | -
TGTGCCACCTCAAGGAGTCTAGCGGGAGGGGAGCAGTTCTTC | CATSRSLAGGEQFF | TRBJ2-1 | TRBV12-3/TRBV12-4 | - | TRBD2
TGTGCCAGCAGCTTAGGGGGGATATTTACGCAGTATTTT | CASSLGGIFTQYF | TRBJ2-3 | TRBV7-2 | many | -
TGTGCCAGCAGCTTGTGGGGGACTGGGGCCAACGTCCTGACTTTC | CASSLWGTGANVLTF | TRBJ2-6 | TRBV7-9 | - | -
TGTGCCAGCAGCTCAGCCGACAGCAGAGTTTCACCCCTCCACTTT | CASSSADSRVSPLHF | TRBJ1-6 | TRBV5-4 | few | -
TGCAGTGCTTTTCTGCGGCTCTACGAGAGTGGGGGGGATTCACCCCTCCACTTT | CSAFLRLYESGGDSPLHF | TRBJ1-6 | TRBV20-1 | - | -
TGTGCCAGCAGCGATCTTACTCGCACCGGGGAGCTGTTTTTT | CASSDLTRTGELFF | TRBJ2-2 | TRBV5-4 | - | -
TGTGCCAGCAGCCGACTAGCGGGAGTGGGGGATACGCAGCATTTT | CASSRLAGVGDTQHF | TRBJ1-5 | TRBV6-1 | once | -